These 13 T cell receptor beta chains were sequenced from one sample in a study of T-cell reconstitution after alpha-beta-depleted transplantation in children. Unique molecular identifiers were incorporated during preparation of the TCRbeta library. TCRdb processed the PCR reads anew with MiXCR; each CDR3 protein has one entry. The sample carries 65,000 to 75,000 distinct CDR3 sequences, around 4.7% recorded once. The material was PBMCs, mostly from graft donor cells, obtained 180 days after TCRalphabeta/CD19-depleted stem cell transplant. Every receptor here comes from a boy under three years old who had a stem cell transplant for acute myeloid leukemia, so the T cells may come from the graft donor.

This clonotype occurred many times. The V call is TRBV4-3, the J call TRBJ2-3, with D unclear. CDR3 length: 13 amino acids. With 5 bases removed from V and 2 bases from J, the gap between germline ends came to 8 bases. The germline V gene has CDR1 LGHNA and CDR2 YSLEER. CDR3 region: CASSGSDTDTQYF. The CDR3 bases are TGCGCCAGCAGCGGCAGTGACACAGATACGCAGTATTTT.

This clonotype was detected ten times or more. The V gene is TRBV20-1, the J gene TRBJ2-1, with D perhaps TRBD2 (5 bases). Trimming stripped 3 bases from V and 4 bases from J, with 13 bases between. Looked up from germline, CDR1 is DFQATT and CDR2 is SNEGSKA (reference sequence). The CDR3 consists of 14 residues. CDR3 loop: CSASGDLAYNEQFF. The CDR3 DNA is TGCAGTGCTAGCGGGGATCTTGCGTACAATGAGCAGTTCTTC.

This clonotype was counted ten times or more. This rearrangement joins TRBV6-4 to TRBJ2-2; unclear D gene. Germline V gives CDR1 MRHNA, CDR2 SNTAGT. There are 13 residues in the CDR3. The V end was cut by 4 bases, the J end by 4 bases, with 7 bases between. CDR3 sequence reads: CASSGQSTGELFF. CDR3 nucleotide sequence: TGTGCCAGCAGTGGGCAGAGCACCGGGGAGCTGTTTTTT.

This clonotype appeared many times. This chain's CDR3 is CASSQGQMGEQFF. The CDR3 DNA follows: TGTGCCAGCAGCCAGGGACAGATGGGTGAGCAGTTCTTC. The chain recombines TRBV12-3 or TRBV12-4 with TRBJ2-1; 7 bases match TRBD1. V shed 6 bases and J 9 bases; nucleotides not matched to a gene: 8. This CDR3 region has 13 residues.

This clonotype showed up many times. The genes are TRBV5-1 and TRBJ2-3, with a weak D call TRBD2 (5 bases). Looked up from germline, CDR1 is SGHRS and CDR2 is YFSETQ. V lost 0 bases and J lost 2, with 13 bases in between. This CDR3 has 16 amino acids. The CDR3, as DNA: TGCGCCAGCAGCTTGGCCCGGGGAGTACTCACAGATACGCAGTATTTT. As protein: CASSLARGVLTDTQYF.

This clonotype was observed many times. V is TRBV20-1 and J is TRBJ2-1; 12 bases line up with TRBD1. This CDR3 spans 14 amino acids. Unmatched junction bases numbered 6, after V lost 4 bases and J lost 8 bases. CDR1 and CDR2 (germline): DFQATT, SNEGSKA (reference sequence). The CDR3 protein is CSATNGTGGHEQFF. The CDR3 nucleotides are TGCAGTGCTACCAACGGGACAGGGGGCCATGAGCAGTTCTTC.

This clonotype was detected many times. The chain links TRBV12-5 to TRBJ2-7; 15 nucleotides match TRBD2. V shed 0 bases, J shed 0 bases, and the junction held 15 bases outside the gene matches. Germline V CDR1 and CDR2: LGHNT, FRNRAP. The CDR3 totals 22 residues. This CDR3 is CASGLVLFLGLAGGPSSYEQYF. The CDR3 nucleotides are TGTGCTAGTGGTTTGGTTTTGTTTTTGGGACTAGCGGGGGGACCTAGCTCCTACGAGCAGTACTTC.

The chain employs TRBV7-9 and TRBJ2-1; D possibly matches TRBD1 or TRBD2 (5 bases each). Trimming left V 5 bases short and J 5 bases short, with 16 bases between. Per the germline V gene, CDR1 is SEHNR and CDR2 is FQNEAQ (reference sequence). The CDR3 has 15 amino acids. CDR3 in amino acids: CASSLRDLLDNEQFF. DNA of the CDR3: TGTGCCAGCAGCCTACGGGACCTCCTTGACAATGAGCAGTTCTTC.

This clonotype was counted at least ten times. The DNA for the CDR3 is TGTGCCACCAGGGCGGGACCCTACAATGAGCAGTTCTTC. Its protein product is CATRAGPYNEQFF. The chain combines TRBV24-1 with TRBJ2-1; TRBD2 is a possible D gene (6 bases). Germline CDR1 and CDR2: KGHDR and SFDVKD. Deletions cut 7 bases from V and 2 bases from J, with 8 bases between. This CDR3 is 13 amino acids long.

This clonotype was picked up many times. The chain uses TRBV29-1 and TRBJ2-5; the D gene is possibly TRBD2 (7 bases). Germline V CDR1 and CDR2: SQVTM, ANQGSEA. CDR3 size: 13 residues. The V end lost 6 bases, the J end lost 1 base, and 12 bases lay between the germline ends. The CDR3, as DNA: TGCAGCGTAGGGGGGGGGGCCCAAGAGACCCAGTACTTC. Translation: CSVGGGAQETQYF.

The sample holds many counts of this clonotype. The V and J genes are TRBV7-2 and TRBJ1-5, with TRBD1 matching over 12 bases. J lost 7 bases, V lost 5 bases, and 6 bases had no gene match. CDR1 SGHTA and CDR2 FQGNSA come from the germline V gene. The CDR3 sequence is 15 residues long. The CDR3 coding sequence is TGTGCCAGCAGCCCCGGGACAGGGGGCAGACAGCCCCAGCATTTT. This translates into CASSPGTGGRQPQHF. Complete variable domain (other parts from reference TRBV7-2 and TRBJ1-5): GAGVSQSPSNKVTEKGKDVELRCDPISGHTALYWYRQSLGQGLEFLIYFQGNSAPDKSGLPSDRFSAERTGGSVSTLTIQRTQQEDSAVYLCASSPGTGGRQPQHFGDGTRLSIL.

This clonotype was observed at least ten times. This chain connects TRBV24-1 to TRBJ1-5; D remains unclear. CDR3 length: 13 residues. Trimming removed 4 bases at V and 10 bases at J, with 13 bases between. Germline CDR1 KGHDR, CDR2 SFDVKD. DNA of the CDR3: TGTGCCACCAGTGAGGCCGATTACACCCCCCAGCATTTT. Amino acids: CATSEADYTPQHF.

This clonotype appeared many times. This chain joins TRBV6-1 and TRBJ1-3; 7 bases map to TRBD1. V lost 3 bases and J lost 4; bases outside the gene matches: 0. Per the germline V gene, CDR1 is MNHNS and CDR2 is SASEGT. The CDR3 totals 13 residues. The CDR3 reads CASSETGGNTIYF. CDR3 bases: TGTGCCAGCAGTGAGACAGGGGGAAACACCATATATTTT.